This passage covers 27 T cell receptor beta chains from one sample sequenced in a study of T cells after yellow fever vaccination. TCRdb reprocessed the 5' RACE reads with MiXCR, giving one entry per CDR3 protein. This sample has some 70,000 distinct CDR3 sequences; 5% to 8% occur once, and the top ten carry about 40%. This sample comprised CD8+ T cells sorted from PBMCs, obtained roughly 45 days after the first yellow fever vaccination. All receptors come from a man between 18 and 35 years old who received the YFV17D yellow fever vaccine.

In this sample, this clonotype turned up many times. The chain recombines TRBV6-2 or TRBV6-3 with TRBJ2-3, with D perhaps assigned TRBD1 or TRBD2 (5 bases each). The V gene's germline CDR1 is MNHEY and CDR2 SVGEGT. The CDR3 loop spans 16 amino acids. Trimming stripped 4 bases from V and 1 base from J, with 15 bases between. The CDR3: CASSSVRPGRTDTQYF. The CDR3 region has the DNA TGTGCCAGCAGTTCCGTGCGCCCGGGACGCACAGATACGCAGTATTTT.

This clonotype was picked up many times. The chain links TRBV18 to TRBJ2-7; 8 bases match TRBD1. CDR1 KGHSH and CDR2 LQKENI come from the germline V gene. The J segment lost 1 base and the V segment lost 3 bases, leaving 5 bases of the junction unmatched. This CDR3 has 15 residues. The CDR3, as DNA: TGTGCCAGCTCACCTATCGGGACAGGTTCCTACGAGCAGTACTTC. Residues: CASSPIGTGSYEQYF.

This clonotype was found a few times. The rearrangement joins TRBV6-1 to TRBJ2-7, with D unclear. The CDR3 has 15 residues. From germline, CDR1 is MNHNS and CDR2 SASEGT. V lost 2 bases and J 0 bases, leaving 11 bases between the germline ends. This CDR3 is CASSEFRLGSYEQYF. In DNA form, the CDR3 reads TGTGCCAGCAGTGAATTCCGACTGGGCTCCTACGAGCAGTACTTC.

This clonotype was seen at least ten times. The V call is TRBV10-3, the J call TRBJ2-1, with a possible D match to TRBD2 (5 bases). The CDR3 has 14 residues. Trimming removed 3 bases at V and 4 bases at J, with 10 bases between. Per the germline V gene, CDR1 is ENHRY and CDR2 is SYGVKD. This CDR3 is CAISDATGYNEQFF. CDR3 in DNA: TGTGCCATCAGTGATGCAACGGGATACAATGAGCAGTTCTTC.

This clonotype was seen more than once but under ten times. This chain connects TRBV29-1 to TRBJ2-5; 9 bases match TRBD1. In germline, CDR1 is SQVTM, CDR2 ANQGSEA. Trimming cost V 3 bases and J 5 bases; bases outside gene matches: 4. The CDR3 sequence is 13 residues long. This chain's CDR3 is CSVDDTGGETQYF. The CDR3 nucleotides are TGCAGCGTTGATGACACAGGGGGCGAGACCCAGTACTTC.

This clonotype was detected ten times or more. The CDR3 is CASSEGRSFPLHF. The DNA of the CDR3 is TGTGCCAGCAGTGAGGGACGGTCCTTCCCCCTCCACTTT. The chain employs TRBV25-1 and TRBJ1-6, with a weak D call TRBD1 (5 bases). Trimming removed 3 bases from V and 13 bases from J, with 13 bases in between. In germline, CDR1 is MGHDK, CDR2 SYGVNS. The CDR3 is 13 residues long.

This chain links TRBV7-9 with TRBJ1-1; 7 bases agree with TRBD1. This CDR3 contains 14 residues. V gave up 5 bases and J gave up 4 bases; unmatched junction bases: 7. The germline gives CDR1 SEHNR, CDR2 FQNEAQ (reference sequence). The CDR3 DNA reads TGTGCCAGCAGCCCCTCTACAGGGGCCACTGAAGCTTTCTTT. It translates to CASSPSTGATEAFF.

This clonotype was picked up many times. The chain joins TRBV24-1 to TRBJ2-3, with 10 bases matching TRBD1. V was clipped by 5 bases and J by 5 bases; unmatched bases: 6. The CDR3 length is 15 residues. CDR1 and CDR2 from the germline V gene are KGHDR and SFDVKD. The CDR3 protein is CATSASGTGEDTQYF. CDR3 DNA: TGTGCCACCAGTGCTTCCGGGACAGGGGAAGATACGCAGTATTTT.

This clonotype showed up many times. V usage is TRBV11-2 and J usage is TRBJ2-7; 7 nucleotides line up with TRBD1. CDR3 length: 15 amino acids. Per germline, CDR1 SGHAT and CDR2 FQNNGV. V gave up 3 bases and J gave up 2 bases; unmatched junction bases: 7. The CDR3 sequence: CASSFTGVTPYEQYF. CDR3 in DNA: TGTGCCAGCAGCTTTACAGGGGTCACGCCCTACGAGCAGTACTTC.

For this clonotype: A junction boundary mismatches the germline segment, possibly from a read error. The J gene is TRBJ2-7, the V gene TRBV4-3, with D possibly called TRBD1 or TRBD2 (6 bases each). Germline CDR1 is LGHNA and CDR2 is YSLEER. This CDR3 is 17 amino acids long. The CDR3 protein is CVSSQDGSGALSYEQYF. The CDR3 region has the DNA TGCGTCAGCAGCCAAGACGGGTCGGGGGCCCTCTCCTACGAGCAGTACTTC.

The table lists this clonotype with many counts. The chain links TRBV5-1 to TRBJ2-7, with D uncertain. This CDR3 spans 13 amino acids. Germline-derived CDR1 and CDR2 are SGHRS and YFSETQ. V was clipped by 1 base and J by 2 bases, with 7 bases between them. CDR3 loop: CASSLRSAYEQYF. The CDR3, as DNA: TGCGCCAGCAGCTTGAGGTCGGCCTACGAGCAGTACTTC.

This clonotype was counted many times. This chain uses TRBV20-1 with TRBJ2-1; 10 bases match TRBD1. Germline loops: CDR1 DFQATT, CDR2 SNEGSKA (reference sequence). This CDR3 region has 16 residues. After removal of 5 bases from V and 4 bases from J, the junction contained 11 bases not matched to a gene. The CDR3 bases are TGCAGTGCTCATGCCACTGAGGGACAGGGGTACAATGAGCAGTTCTTC. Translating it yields CSAHATEGQGYNEQFF.

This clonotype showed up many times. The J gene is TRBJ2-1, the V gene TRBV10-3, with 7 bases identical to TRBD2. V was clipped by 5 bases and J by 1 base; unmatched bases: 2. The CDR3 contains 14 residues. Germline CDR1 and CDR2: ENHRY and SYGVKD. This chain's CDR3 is CAISSGESYNEQFF. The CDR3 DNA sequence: TGTGCCATCAGTAGCGGGGAATCCTACAATGAGCAGTTCTTC.

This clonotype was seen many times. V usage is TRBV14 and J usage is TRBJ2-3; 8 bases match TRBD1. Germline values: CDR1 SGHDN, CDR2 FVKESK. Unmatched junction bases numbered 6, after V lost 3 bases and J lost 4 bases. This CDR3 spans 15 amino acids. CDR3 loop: CASSHRGPYSDTQYF. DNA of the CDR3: TGTGCCAGCAGCCACAGGGGGCCCTACTCAGATACGCAGTATTTT.

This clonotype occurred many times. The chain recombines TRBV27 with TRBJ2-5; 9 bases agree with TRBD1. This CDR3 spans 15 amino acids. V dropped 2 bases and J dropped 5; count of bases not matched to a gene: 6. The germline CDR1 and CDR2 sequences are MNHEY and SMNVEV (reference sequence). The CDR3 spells CASSLGTGREETQYF. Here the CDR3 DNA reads TGTGCCAGCAGTTTAGGGACAGGGCGCGAGGAGACCCAGTACTTC.

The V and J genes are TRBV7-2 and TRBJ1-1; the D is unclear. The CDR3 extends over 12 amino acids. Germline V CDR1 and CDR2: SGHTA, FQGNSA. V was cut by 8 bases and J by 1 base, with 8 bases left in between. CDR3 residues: CASGHPNTEAFF. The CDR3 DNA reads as TGTGCCAGCGGGCACCCGAACACTGAAGCTTTCTTT. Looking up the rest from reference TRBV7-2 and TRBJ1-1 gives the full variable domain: GAGVSQSPSNKVTEKGKDVELRCDPISGHTALYWYRQSLGQGLEFLIYFQGNSAPDKSGLPSDRFSAERTGGSVSTLTIQRTQQEDSAVYLCASGHPNTEAFFGQGTRLTVV.

CDR3 sequence: CAWYRDSINTEAFF. The CDR3 DNA is TGTGCCTGGTACCGGGACAGTATTAACACTGAAGCTTTCTTT. This chain joins TRBV30 and TRBJ1-1; 7 bases are shared with TRBD1. The junction had 8 bases not matched to a gene; V was cut back by 5 bases and J by 2 bases. The germline gives CDR1 GTSNPN, CDR2 SVGIG (reference sequence). This CDR3 has 14 amino acids.

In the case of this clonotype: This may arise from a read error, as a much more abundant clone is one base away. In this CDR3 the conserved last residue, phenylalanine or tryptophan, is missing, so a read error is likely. Here the CDR3 reads CASSQDGGPTEAFL. In DNA, the CDR3 is TGCGCCAGCAGCCAAGATGGCGGGCCCACTGAAGCTTTCCTT. The J gene is TRBJ1-1, the V gene TRBV4-3; D gene ambiguous. The CDR3 has 14 residues. CDR1 is LGHNA and CDR2 is YSLEER in the germline V gene. V lost 0 bases, J lost 4 bases, and 9 bases lay in between.

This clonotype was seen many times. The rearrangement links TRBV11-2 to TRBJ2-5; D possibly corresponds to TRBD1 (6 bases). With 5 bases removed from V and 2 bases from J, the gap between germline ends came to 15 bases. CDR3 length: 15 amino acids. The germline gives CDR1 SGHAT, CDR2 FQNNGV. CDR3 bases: TGTGCCAGCAGCGCGGCAGGGGTCACACAAGAGACCCAGTACTTC. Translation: CASSAAGVTQETQYF.

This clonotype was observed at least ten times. In DNA form, the CDR3 reads TGCAGTGCTAGGTTTTCGAGTTCGTCCGAGCAGTACTTC. This sequence encodes CSARFSSSSEQYF. This chain connects TRBV20-1 to TRBJ2-7; no clear D gene. There are 13 residues in the CDR3. Trimming left V 3 bases short and J 6 bases short, with 15 bases between. Germline V gene lookup returns CDR1 DFQATT and CDR2 SNEGSKA (reference sequence).

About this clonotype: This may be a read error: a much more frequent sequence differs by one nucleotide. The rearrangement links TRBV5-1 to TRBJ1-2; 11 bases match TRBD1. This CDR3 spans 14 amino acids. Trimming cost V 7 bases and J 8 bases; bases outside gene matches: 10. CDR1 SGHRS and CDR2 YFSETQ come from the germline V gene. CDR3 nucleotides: TGCGCCAGCGGCCATGGACAGGGGGCTCTCGGCTACACCTTC. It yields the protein CASGHGQGALGYTF. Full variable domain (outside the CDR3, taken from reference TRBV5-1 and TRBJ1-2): KAGVTQTPRYLIKTRGQQVTLSCSPISGHRSVSWYQQTPGQGLQFLFEYFSETQRNKGNFPGRFSGRQFSNSRSEMNVSTLELGDSALYLCASGHGQGALGYTFGSGTRLTVV.

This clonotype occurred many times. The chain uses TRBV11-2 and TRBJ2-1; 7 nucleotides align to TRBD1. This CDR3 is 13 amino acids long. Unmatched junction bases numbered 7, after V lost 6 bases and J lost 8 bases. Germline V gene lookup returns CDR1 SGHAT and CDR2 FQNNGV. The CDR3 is CASRETGWYEQFF. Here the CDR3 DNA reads TGTGCCAGCAGGGAGACAGGGTGGTATGAGCAGTTCTTC.

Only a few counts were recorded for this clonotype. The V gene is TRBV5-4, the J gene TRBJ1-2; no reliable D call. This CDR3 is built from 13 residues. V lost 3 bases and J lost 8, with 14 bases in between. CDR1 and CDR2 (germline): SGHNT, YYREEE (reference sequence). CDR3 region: CASSSSGIGGYTF. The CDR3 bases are TGTGCCAGCAGCTCCTCAGGTATAGGGGGCTACACCTTC.

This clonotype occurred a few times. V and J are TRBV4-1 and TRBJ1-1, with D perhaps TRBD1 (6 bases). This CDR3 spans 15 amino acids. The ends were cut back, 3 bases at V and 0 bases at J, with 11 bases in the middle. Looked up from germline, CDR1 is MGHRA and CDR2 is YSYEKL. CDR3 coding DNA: TGCGCCAGCAGCCAGACAGGACTAATGAACACTGAAGCTTTCTTT. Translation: CASSQTGLMNTEAFF.

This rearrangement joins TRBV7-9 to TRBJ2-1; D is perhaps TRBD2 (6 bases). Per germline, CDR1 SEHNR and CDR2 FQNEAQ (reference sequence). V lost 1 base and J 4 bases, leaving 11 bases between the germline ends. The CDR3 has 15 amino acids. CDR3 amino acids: CASSLVRLEYNEQFF. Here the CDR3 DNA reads TGTGCCAGCAGCTTAGTGAGACTAGAATACAATGAGCAGTTCTTC.

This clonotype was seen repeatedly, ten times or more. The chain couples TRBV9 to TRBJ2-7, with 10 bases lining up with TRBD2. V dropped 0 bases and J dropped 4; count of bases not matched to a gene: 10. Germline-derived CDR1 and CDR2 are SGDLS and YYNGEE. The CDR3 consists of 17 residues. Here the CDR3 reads CASSVGGASGGPYEQYF. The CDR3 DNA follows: TGTGCCAGCAGCGTAGGTGGGGCTAGCGGGGGACCTTACGAGCAGTACTTC.

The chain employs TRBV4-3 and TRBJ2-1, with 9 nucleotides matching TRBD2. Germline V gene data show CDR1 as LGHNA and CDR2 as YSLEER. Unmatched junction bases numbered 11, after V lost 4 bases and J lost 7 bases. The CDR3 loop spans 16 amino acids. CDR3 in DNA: TGCGCCAGCAGCCCCAAACTTAGCGGGGGAGGGAATGAGCAGTTCTTC. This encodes CASSPKLSGGGNEQFF.